The rows below give T cell receptor beta chains drawn from one sample of a study of technical replicates of blood from several donors. Data came from immunoSEQ multiplex PCR; TCRdb stores just in-frame clones and leaves some out. The table has 95,000 to 100,000 clones, roughly 95% seen once. The sequenced sample consisted of T cells isolated from PBMCs. The receptor source for this set is a human donor in good health. Each CDR3 is given with its conserved first and last residue. Each record gives: clone size, D gene, V gene, J gene, CDR3 protein, CDR3 DNA. A D gene is named only where the DNA matches it firmly. The size of a clone is reported for some rows only, either as once, few or many, or as a class for expanded clones.

>once|TRBD2|TRBV19|TRBJ2-1
CASSMGLSGGKGSYNEQFF
TGTGCCAGTAGTATGGGTCTTAGCGGGGGGAAGGGCTCCTACAATGAGCAGTTCTTC
>NA|NA|TRBV11-1|TRBJ1-1
CASSWSYENTEAFF
TGTGCCAGCAGCTGGAGCTACGAGAACACTGAAGCTTTCTTT
>NA|NA|TRBV4-1|TRBJ2-1
CASSPAVYVTYNEQFF
TGCGCCAGCAGCCCGGCGGTGTACGTGACCTACAATGAGCAGTTCTTC
>NA|NA|TRBV7-8|TRBJ1-3
CASSPQRREISGNTIYF
TGTGCCAGCAGCCCCCAACGCCGGGAAATCTCTGGAAACACCATATATTTT
>NA|TRBD2|TRBV5-1|TRBJ2-3
CASSFTPLAGRTDTQYF
TGCGCCAGCAGCTTTACCCCGTTAGCGGGGCGCACAGATACGCAGTATTTT
>NA|TRBD2|TRBV30|TRBJ2-1
CAWSDPLRGAYNEQFF
TGTGCCTGGAGTGACCCCCTTCGGGGGGCCTACAATGAGCAGTTCTTC
>NA|NA|TRBV27|TRBJ1-5
CASSRKGGGDQPQHF
TGTGCCAGCAGTCGGAAAGGGGGGGGTGATCAGCCCCAGCATTTT
>NA|TRBD2|TRBV10-3|TRBJ2-7
CAISDRGGRYEQYF
TGTGCCATCAGTGACCGGGGGGGGAGGTACGAGCAGTACTTC
>NA|NA|TRBV29-1|TRBJ1-2
CSVEEVRRRRGFYGYTF
TGCAGCGTTGAAGAAGTGCGAAGGCGGCGCGGCTTCTATGGCTACACCTTC
>once|TRBD2|TRBV5-1|TRBJ2-3
CASSLLAGAGDTQYF
TGCGCCAGCAGCTTACTAGCGGGGGCAGGAGATACGCAGTATTTT
>NA|NA|TRBV7-2|TRBJ2-4
CASSLPGVKNIQYF
TGTGCCAGCAGCTTACCAGGGGTCAAAAACATTCAGTACTTC
>NA|NA|TRBV19|TRBJ2-2
CASSMEPGGNTGELFF
TGTGCCAGTAGTATGGAACCCGGGGGGAACACCGGGGAGCTGTTTTTT
>NA|NA|TRBV9|TRBJ2-2
CASSPGLGELFF
TGTGCCAGCAGCCCGGGACTCGGGGAGCTGTTTTTT
>NA|NA|TRBV30|TRBJ1-1
CAWSVVTEAFF
TGTGCCTGGAGCGTCGTGACTGAAGCTTTCTTT
>NA|TRBD1|TRBV5-1|TRBJ1-3
CASSLFSGQGGNTIYF
TGCGCCAGCAGCTTGTTCTCGGGACAGGGAGGAAACACCATATATTTT
>NA|TRBD2|TRBV29-1|TRBJ2-3
CSVDLIPGLAGGTYTDTQYF
TGCAGCGTTGATTTAATACCGGGACTAGCGGGAGGGACCTACACAGATACGCAGTATTTT
>NA|TRBD2|TRBV10-2|TRBJ2-5
CASSELAGYQETQYF
TGCGCCAGCAGTGAACTAGCGGGGTACCAAGAGACCCAGTACTTC
>NA|TRBD1|TRBV28|TRBJ1-2
CASSFRTGRSDGYTF
TGTGCCAGCAGTTTCAGGACAGGGCGGTCCGATGGCTACACCTTC
>NA|TRBD2|TRBV6-5|TRBJ2-7
CASSYGTSGSLKQYF
TGTGCCAGCAGTTACGGGACTAGCGGGAGTTTGAAGCAGTACTTC
>NA|NA|TRBV13|TRBJ2-6
CASSLGTSQSGANVLTF
TGTGCCAGCAGCTTAGGGACTAGTCAATCTGGGGCCAACGTCCTGACTTTC
>NA|TRBD1|TRBV29-1|TRBJ2-7
CSVIGTGVAYEQYF
TGCAGCGTCATCGGGACAGGGGTAGCCTACGAGCAGTACTTC
>NA|NA|TRBV6-1|TRBJ2-3
CASSPQVDTQYF
TGTGCCAGCAGTCCCCAGGTAGATACGCAGTATTTT
>NA|TRBD2|TRBV5-6|TRBJ2-1
CASSNPSGRYYNEQFF
TGTGCCAGCAGCAACCCTAGCGGGAGATACTACAATGAGCAGTTCTTC
>NA|TRBD1|TRBV5-1|TRBJ1-1
CASSLGTGRDTEAFF
TGCGCCAGCAGCTTGGGGACAGGGAGGGACACTGAAGCTTTCTTT
>NA|NA|TRBV10-3|TRBJ2-2
CAISPRGGLDGELFF
TGTGCCATCAGCCCCCGTGGGGGCCTCGACGGGGAGCTGTTTTTT
>NA|TRBD1|TRBV10-1|TRBJ1-4
CASSDSGTGNEKLFF
TGCGCCAGCAGTGACTCCGGGACAGGGAATGAAAAACTGTTTTTT
>NA|NA|TRBV11-3|TRBJ2-7
CASSSRTDYEQYF
TGTGCCAGCAGCAGCCGGACAGACTACGAGCAGTACTTC
>NA|TRBD1|TRBV5-4|TRBJ2-1
CASSISIADRDNEQFF
TGTGCCAGCAGCATTTCAATTGCGGACAGGGACAATGAGCAGTTCTTC
>NA|NA|TRBV4-2|TRBJ2-1
CASSQEVVINEQFF
TGTGCCAGCAGCCAGGAGGTCGTGATTAATGAGCAGTTCTTC
>NA|NA|TRBV6-1|TRBJ2-7
CASIPSKGEQYF
TGTGCCAGCATACCGTCTAAGGGGGAGCAGTACTTC
>few|NA|TRBV21-1|TRBJ1-1
CASSKRRSAGTWLFTEAFF
TGTGCCAGCAGCAAACGGCGTTCGGCAGGTACTTGGCTATTCACTGAAGCTTTCTTT
>NA|NA|TRBV7-9|TRBJ2-7
CASSFWSGPSYEQYF
TGTGCCAGCAGCTTTTGGTCTGGGCCATCCTACGAGCAGTACTTC
>NA|TRBD1|TRBV6-5|TRBJ1-2
CASSPGQGHYGYTF
TGTGCCAGCAGTCCGGGACAGGGCCACTATGGCTACACCTTC
>NA|TRBD2|TRBV15|TRBJ2-2
CATSGIAGGDTGELFF
TGTGCCACCAGCGGAATAGCGGGGGGGGATACCGGGGAGCTGTTTTTT
>NA|TRBD2|TRBV28|TRBJ2-3
CASSYSGRITDTQYF
TGTGCCAGCAGTTATAGCGGGAGGATCACAGATACGCAGTATTTT
>NA|NA|TRBV7-3|TRBJ1-1
CASSPEGRNTEAFF
TGTGCCAGCAGCCCAGAAGGGAGGAACACTGAAGCTTTCTTT
>NA|NA|TRBV5-1|TRBJ2-2
CASSSREGAAGELFF
TGCGCCAGCAGCTCACGGGAGGGGGCGGCCGGGGAGCTGTTTTTT
>NA|NA|TRBV6-1|TRBJ2-7
CASRGTGMAYEQYF
TGTGCCAGCAGAGGAACGGGGATGGCCTACGAGCAGTACTTC
>NA|NA|TRBV7-2|TRBJ2-6
CASSTSGSGANVLTF
TGTGCCAGCAGTACGTCAGGGTCTGGGGCCAACGTCCTGACTTTC
>NA|NA|TRBV4-1|TRBJ2-7
CASSQDITGVLSYEQYF
TGCGCCAGCAGCCAAGATATAACGGGAGTTCTATCCTACGAGCAGTACTTC
>NA|TRBD1|TRBV2|TRBJ2-7
CASSETRSHRGRPYF
TGTGCCAGCAGTGAAACCCGTAGCCACAGGGGGCGCCCGTACTTC
>NA|NA|TRBV19|TRBJ2-5
CASSISASLETQYF
TGTGCCAGTAGTATTTCTGCTAGCCTAGAGACCCAGTACTTC
>NA|NA|TRBV27|TRBJ2-3
CASSLREKFSTDTQYF
TGTGCCAGCAGTTTACGAGAGAAATTTAGCACAGATACGCAGTATTTT
>NA|TRBD2|TRBV5-1|TRBJ2-1
CASSLPPSGYNEQFF
TGCGCCAGCAGCTTGCCGCCTAGCGGCTACAATGAGCAGTTCTTC
>NA|TRBD1|TRBV7-6|TRBJ1-1
CASSLGQGMNTEAFF
TGTGCCAGCAGCTTGGGACAGGGGATGAACACTGAAGCTTTCTTT
>NA|NA|TRBV6-5|TRBJ2-5
CASSGLQETQYF
TGTGCCAGCAGTGGCCTTCAAGAGACCCAGTACTTC
>NA|TRBD1|TRBV2|TRBJ1-1
CASRGGTADTEAFF
TGTGCCAGCAGGGGCGGGACAGCCGACACTGAAGCTTTCTTT